Each of the 2 T cell receptor beta chains below was sequenced from the same sample in a study of blood T cell repertoires in COVID-19 (dated by TCRdb to 2020 to 2022). Receptors were amplified or captured by the immunoSEQ multiplex PCR assay. The source is immuneACCESS, and TCRdb retained only in-frame sequences with V and J called. Part of the clones is not carried over; for the studies checked, unresolved V genes explain less than half of this, and the remainder is unexplained. The sample includes about 200,000 clones, with roughly 90% observed a single time. 1.9% of the sample belongs to the ten largest clones. Material for sequencing was peripheral blood. All receptors come from a man aged 35 to 55 with active or convalescent COVID-19.

Only a few counts were recorded for this clone. V is TRBV27 and J is TRBJ2-7; 11 bases are shared with TRBD1. This CDR3 has 13 amino acids. Germline assignment: CDR1 MNHEY and CDR2 SMNVEV (reference sequence). The chain's CDR3 is CASSLRTGGVLAV. In DNA form, the CDR3 reads TGTGCCAGCAGCCTTCGGACAGGGGGCGTTTTAGCTGTC.

This sequence joins TRBV27 and TRBJ2-1; TRBD2 agrees at 7 bases. The CDR3 consists of 14 residues. Germline V gives CDR1 MNHEY, CDR2 SMNVEV (reference sequence). J lost 8 bases, V lost 8 bases, and 12 bases had no gene match. In DNA form, the CDR3 reads TGTGCCAGCTCCCACGTGGGGGGGATCGATGAGCAGTTCTTC. Its protein product is CASSHVGGIDEQFF.